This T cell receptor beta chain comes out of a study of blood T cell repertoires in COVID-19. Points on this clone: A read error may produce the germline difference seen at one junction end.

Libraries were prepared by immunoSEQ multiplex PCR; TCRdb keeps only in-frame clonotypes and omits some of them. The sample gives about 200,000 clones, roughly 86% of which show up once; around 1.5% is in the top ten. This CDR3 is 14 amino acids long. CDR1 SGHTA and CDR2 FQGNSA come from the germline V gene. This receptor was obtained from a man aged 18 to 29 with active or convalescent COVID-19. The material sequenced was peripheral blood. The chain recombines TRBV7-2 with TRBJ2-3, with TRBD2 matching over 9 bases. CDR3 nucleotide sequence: TGTGCCAGCAGATTAGCGGGAGAGTTCGATACGCAGTATTTT. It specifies CASRLAGEFDTQYF.